This T cell receptor beta chain was identified during a study of OX40 agonist ivuxolimab in advanced cancers. Study-wide context: All patients had ivuxolimab intravenously every 2 weeks at 0.01 to 10 mg/kg.

Trimming removed 4 bases from V and 4 bases from J; junction bases left unmatched: 8. Per the germline V gene, CDR1 is SGHTA and CDR2 is FQGNSA. CDR3 length: 15 amino acids. Overall study findings and caveats: Clonal expansion in partial responders at 0.1-3.0 mg/kg ranked among the lowest. Low normalized T-cell clonal expansion was additionally recorded for some nonresponders. More expanded clones were found, on average, in CD8+ than in CD4+ T cells.

For this clone: The antigen remains unidentified.

The data were produced by immunoSEQ multiplex PCR, yet TCRdb's version contains in-frame clones alone and is incomplete. Of 10,000 to 14,000 clones listed, over 80% are singletons. Here the sequenced sample was CD4+ or CD8+ T cells sorted from blood, taken in a trial of the OX40 agonist ivuxolimab. The receptor was derived from an adult with an advanced solid tumor such as melanoma, head and neck, liver or kidney cancer. This chain uses TRBV7-2 with TRBJ1-2, with 8 positions matching TRBD1. CDR3 in amino acids: CASSSMGQEGYGYTF. The CDR3 coding sequence is TGTGCCAGCAGCTCTATGGGACAGGAGGGCTATGGCTACACCTTC.